This T cell receptor (beta chain) was identified in a study of T cells in tuberculosis. Cells were sorted from thawed PBMC rested overnight and stained with GMM-loaded CD1B tetramer, viability dye and anti-CD3. C32 glucose monomycolate from Rhodococcus equi was loaded onto the CD1B tetramers. CD14-expressing monocytes were removed from PBMC before cryopreservation and sorting. This CDR3 comprises 13 residues. CDR1 is MNHNY, CDR2 SVGAGI, per germline (reference sequence). V was pared by 5 bases and J by 4 bases, with 1 base of the junction left unmatched. Data came from immunoSEQ multiplex PCR; TCRdb stores just in-frame clones and leaves some out. The sample records more than 70,000 clones, approximately 91% being singletons. This clone was detected once.

The clonotype was recovered from an adult woman with latent tuberculosis. Sequences were obtained from CD1b-GMM tetramer-negative cells sorted from PBMCs. The J gene is TRBJ1-3, the V gene TRBV6-6, with TRBD1 matching 8 bases. CDR3 nucleotide sequence: TGTGCCAGCAGTGACAGGGGAGGAAACACCATATATTTT. It yields the protein CASSDRGGNTIYF.